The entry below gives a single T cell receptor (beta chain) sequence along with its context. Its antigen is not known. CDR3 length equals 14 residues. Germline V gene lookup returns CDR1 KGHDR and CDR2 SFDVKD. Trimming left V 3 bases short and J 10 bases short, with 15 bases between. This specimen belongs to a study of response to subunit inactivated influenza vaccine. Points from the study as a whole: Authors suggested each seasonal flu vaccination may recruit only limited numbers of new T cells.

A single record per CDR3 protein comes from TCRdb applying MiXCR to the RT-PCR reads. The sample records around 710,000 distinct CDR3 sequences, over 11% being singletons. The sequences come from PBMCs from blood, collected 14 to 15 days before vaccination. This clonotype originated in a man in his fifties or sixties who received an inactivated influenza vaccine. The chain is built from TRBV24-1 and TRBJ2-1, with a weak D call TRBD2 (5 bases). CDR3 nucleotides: TGTGCCACCAGTGATCCGACCCGGACTGACGAGCAGTTCTTC. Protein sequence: CATSDPTRTDEQFF.